A single TCR beta chain is shown here with its context. There are a few counts of this clone. Its antigen target is currently unknown. The species here is mouse, which means the gene names and germline sequences are mouse ones. The read terminates 1 residue before the CDR3 end, so the remaining end is supplied by the germline J gene. The sample originates from a study of tissue T cells after allogeneic stem cell transplantation (dated by TCRdb to between 2021 and 2023). Background for the entire study: The study profiled TCR beta repertoires across many tissues from research autopsies of patients with and without GVHD, plus mouse models of GVHD. The human part of the study was a prospective observational study with no blinding and no randomization.

The library relied on the immunoSEQ multiplex PCR assay. Adaptive Biotechnologies performed TCRbeta CDR3 sequencing at survey depth and reported CDR3 sequences, V/J genes, productive frequency, and template counts. Amplification of TCR beta CDR3 regions started from genomic DNA instead of RNA. Per the source publication's procedure: Jensen-Shannon divergence served to quantify pairwise repertoire overlap between tissues, with 0 meaning identical and 1 meaning complete divergence. Based on pairwise JSD values, tissues were grouped by single-linkage agglomerative hierarchical clustering, and the results were shown as dendrograms. All patient samples were analyzed with GLIPH2 using simulation_depth 1000, kmer_min_depth 3 and cdr3_length_cutoff 8, and only groups containing more than two unique CDR3s were kept. A standardized tissue-overlap score extrapolated Jaccard GLIPH-group overlap across patients to a standard repertoire size of 1000 clones. To look at how diversity was associated with clinical or experimental variables, linear mixed-effect models were used, with tissue treated as a fixed effect and individual treated as a random effect. The source is immuneACCESS, and TCRdb retained only in-frame sequences with V and J called. Part of the clones is not carried over; for the studies checked, unresolved V genes explain less than half of this, and the remainder is unexplained. That table gives V, J and clone size, and the DNA gave D and trimming. The table for this sample lists about 11,000 clones; less than 45% of them were counted only once. The top ten hold 1.8% of the sample.

Summary of the overall study and its limitations: Not many T cell clones showed up in more than one patient, yet clustering based on motifs uncovered repertoire signatures that were shared across patients in a tissue-specific way. Which tissue TCRs were alloreactive or antigen-specific was not determined in the study, and some of the clones might have been host cells that persisted. In both patients and mice, T cells from blood and spleen picked up only a limited part of the TCR repertoire that was detected in tissues. Within patients, how anatomically similar tissues were was a major factor shaping TCR repertoire composition, regardless of disease or transplant status. Sampling depth was acknowledged as a limitation, and the patient cohort was both small and clinically heterogeneous.

What this sample's time point label stands for: mouse harvest day 7 after allogeneic transplant. Each mouse graft, delivered by tail vein injection, combined 10^6 splenic CD5+ T cells with 10^7 T-cell-depleted bone marrow cells. GVHD in mice was modeled with a major MHC-mismatch B6 (H2b) into BALB/c (H2d) model, and tissues were profiled at day 7 or 14. On day 7 or 14 post-transplant, mouse tissues and retro-orbital blood were harvested with separate sterile tools for each animal, and livers were flushed beforehand. Before genomic DNA isolation with the DNeasy Blood & Tissue Kit, mouse tissues were minced using razor blades in buffered saline. From its cysteine to its phenylalanine, the CDR3 spans 15 amino acids. The DNA has 42 bases, all within the CDR3, and is read from base 1. The germline V gene gives CDR1 as SGHSA and CDR2 as FRNQAP. Compared with germline, V lacks 5 bases and J lacks 2 bases; bases without a gene match: 4.

Sequencing was carried out using skin. The source is a female BALB/c mouse given C57BL/6 T cells with graft-versus-host disease after an allogeneic hematopoietic cell transplant. This chain joins TRBV16 to TRBJ2-1, with 9 bases in between that match TRBD1. CDR3 DNA (partial): TGTGCAAGCAGCAACCGGGACAGGGACTATGCTGAGCAGTTC. Its product reads: CASSNRDRDYAEQF. The complete CDR3 sequence is CASSNRDRDYAEQFF.